This T cell receptor (beta chain) stems from a study of blood T cell repertoires in COVID-19. Study processing details: Counts of nucleated cells, estimated from reference gene primer amplification, were obtained. Using immunoSEQ multiplex PCR, the repertoire was profiled, and TCRdb retains in-frame clones only, with some absent. That table furnishes V, J and clone size, whereas the DNA furnished D and trimming. The repertoire holds some 170,000 clones, with 87% as singletons. The material sequenced was peripheral blood. The sequence derives from a woman aged 45-60 years with acute or convalescent COVID-19.

CDR3 sequence reads: CASSVATTATNEKLFF. The DNA of the CDR3 is TGTGCCAGCAGCGTAGCTACTACCGCAACTAATGAAAAACTGTTTTTT. This sequence joins TRBV9 and TRBJ1-4; D is undetermined. The V end was cut by 0 bases, the J end by 0 bases, with 9 bases between. This CDR3 is built from 16 residues. The germline CDR1 and CDR2 sequences are SGDLS and YYNGEE.